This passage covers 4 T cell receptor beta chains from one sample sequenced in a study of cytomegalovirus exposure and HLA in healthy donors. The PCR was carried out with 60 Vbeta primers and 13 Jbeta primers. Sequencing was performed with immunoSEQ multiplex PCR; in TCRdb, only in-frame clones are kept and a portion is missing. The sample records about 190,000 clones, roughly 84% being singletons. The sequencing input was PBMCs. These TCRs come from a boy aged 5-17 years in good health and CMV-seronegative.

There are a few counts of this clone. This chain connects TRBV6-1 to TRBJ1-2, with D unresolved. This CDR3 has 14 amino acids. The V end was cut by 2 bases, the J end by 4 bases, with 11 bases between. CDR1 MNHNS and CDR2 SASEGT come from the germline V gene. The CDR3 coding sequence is TGTGCCAGCAGTGAATCGGGAGCTACCTATGGCTACACCTTC. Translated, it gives CASSESGATYGYTF.

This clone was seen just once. CDR3 sequence reads: CASSFGQGGETQYF. The CDR3 DNA is TGCGCCAGCAGCTTCGGACAGGGAGGGGAGACCCAGTACTTC. This chain joins TRBV5-1 and TRBJ2-5; a weak D match, TRBD1 (8 bases). The V end was cut by 2 bases, the J end by 5 bases, with 13 bases between. Germline CDR1 SGHRS, CDR2 YFSETQ. The CDR3 has 14 residues.

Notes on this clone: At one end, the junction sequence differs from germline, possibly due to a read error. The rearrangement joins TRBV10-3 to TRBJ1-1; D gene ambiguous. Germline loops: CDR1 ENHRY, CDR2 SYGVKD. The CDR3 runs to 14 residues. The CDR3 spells CAISESVVHTEAFF. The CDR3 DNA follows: TGTGCCATAAGTGAGTCGGTAGTTCACACTGAAGCTTTCTTT.

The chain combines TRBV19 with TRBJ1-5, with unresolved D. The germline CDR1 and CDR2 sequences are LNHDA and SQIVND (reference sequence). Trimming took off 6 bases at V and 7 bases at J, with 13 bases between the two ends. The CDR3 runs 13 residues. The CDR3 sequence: CASSAERYQPQHF. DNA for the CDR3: TGTGCCAGTAGCGCGGAGAGATACCAGCCCCAGCATTTT. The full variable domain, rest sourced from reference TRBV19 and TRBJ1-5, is DGGITQSPKYLFRKEGQNVTLSCEQNLNHDAMYWYRQDPGQGLRLIYYSQIVNDFQKGDIAEGYSVSREKKESFPLTVTSAQKNPTAFYLCASSAERYQPQHFGDGTRLSIL.